The clone carrying this TCR beta chain was counted between two and nine times. Its antigen is still unknown. V gave up 4 bases and J gave up 4 bases, with 8 bases separating them. From germline, CDR1 is LGHDT and CDR2 YNNKEL (reference sequence). CDR3 length: 13 amino acids. This entry belongs to a study of CD8 T cells in ankylosing spondylitis. Study-level findings and limits: Blood of patients with ankylosing spondylitis appeared to be characterized by a TCR beta motif of eight highly homologous variants.

TCRdb analysed the 5' RACE reads with MiXCR anew, one entry per CDR3 protein. The repertoire consists of roughly 470,000 distinct CDR3 sequences, with about 25% occurring once and the leading ten covering approximately 1%. The rearrangement joins TRBV3-1 to TRBJ1-3; D not resolved. The sample consisted of blood, either unsorted or a sorted T cell fraction (not recorded which). The source is a male donor with ankylosing spondylitis. The CDR3 nucleotides read TGTGCCAGCAGCCTGGGCGGAGGAAACACCATATATTTT. This sequence encodes CASSLGGGNTIYF.